Included here is one TCR beta chain sequence, with context. Other nucleotide sequences in the sample specify the same CDR3. J gave up 2 bases and V 5 bases, and 4 bases lay outside the gene matches. The CDR3 totals 15 residues. Germline V gene data show CDR1 as MNHEY and CDR2 as SVGAGI. The entry originates in a study of T cell changes during pregnancy in multiple sclerosis. Clones were sequenced by immunoSEQ multiplex PCR, and TCRdb holds only the in-frame ones, with some missing. This table has 30,000 or so clones, around 88% appearing once. The TCR comes from a female donor in good health, enrolled as a control in a pregnancy study. The chain uses TRBV6-5 and TRBJ2-7; 12 bases agree with TRBD2. The sample here was CD4+ T cells from peripheral blood mononuclear cells, taken in the first trimester of pregnancy. Here the CDR3 reads CASSQTSGGTYEQYF. In nucleotides, the CDR3 is TGTGCCAGCAGTCAAACTAGCGGGGGGACCTACGAGCAGTACTTC.